The text below deals with one T cell receptor (beta chain). Possible read error: a much larger clone is one base away. Previously, flow cytometry had revealed CD8+CD57+ cell expansion in the patients chosen for sequencing. The data were obtained in a study of CD8+CD57+ T cells in acquired aplastic anemia. Study context: When averaged, DNA from sorted CD4+ and CD8+ cells came to approximately 3.2 ug.

It was genomic DNA that served as the template for profiling TCR beta VDJ and CDR3. MiXCR, run by TCRdb on the reads, gives a single entry per CDR3 protein. The sample contains under 350,000 distinct CDR3 sequences, 56% of which appear only once. V was trimmed by 5 bases and J by 5 bases, leaving 20 bases between them. The CDR3 loop spans 15 amino acids. In germline, CDR1 is DFQATT, CDR2 SNEGSKA (reference sequence). V and J are TRBV20-1 and TRBJ2-3, with a tentative D call TRBD2 (7 bases). The source material was sorted CD4+, CD8+, or CD8+CD57+ T cells (not recorded which) from PBMCs. This sequence originates from a human donor with aplastic anemia. The CDR3 bases are TGCAGTGCTCAAAGGGGAGGGGGACGTTTAGATACGCAGTATTTT. This translates into CSAQRGGGRLDTQYF.